These 28 T cell receptor beta chains share one sample of origin, sequenced in a study of immune evolution from preneoplasia to lung adenocarcinoma (TCRdb year 2021). The library relied on the immunoSEQ multiplex PCR assay. What TCRdb holds here is the immuneACCESS table cut down to in-frame rearrangements. Part of the clones is not present; checked against another copy, under half of the missing clones reflect an unresolved V gene, and the others are unexplained. This sample comprises about 12,000 clones, about 85% of them detected only once. The top ten clones comprise under 4% of the sample. Sequencing input: FFPE tissue from an adenomatous hyperplasia lung lesion. The meaning of the sample's cell subset or site label: atypical adenomatous hyperplasia (AAH), lung preneoplasia. Receptors originate from a person between 50 and 70 years old with lung adenocarcinoma.

The rearrangement uses TRBV5-4 and TRBJ1-1, with TRBD1 as a possible D gene (6 bases). The V gene lost 2 bases and the J gene lost 12 bases, with 17 bases spanning the gap. The CDR3 runs 13 residues. Germline CDR1 reads SGHNT; CDR2 reads YYREEE (reference sequence). The DNA of the CDR3 is TGTGCCAGCAGCTTACAGGGAACAACTGGGACTTTCTTT. This gives the protein CASSLQGTTGTFF.

The chain combines TRBV7-8 with TRBJ1-2, with 9 bases lining up with TRBD1. The CDR3 consists of 15 residues. Germline V lookup: CDR1 SGHVS, CDR2 FQNEAQ. V gave up 1 base and J gave up 8 bases; unmatched junction bases: 8. DNA for the CDR3: TGTGCCAGCAGCTTAGAGATCGGGACAGGGAACGGCTACACCTTC. Translating it yields CASSLEIGTGNGYTF.

The gene calls are TRBV10-3 and TRBJ1-5; perhaps TRBD1 as D (5 bases). The length of the CDR3 is 12 residues. Germline lookup yields CDR1 ENHRY and CDR2 SYGVKD. Trimming shortened V by 4 bases and J by 4 bases, and 5 bases separated the two germline ends. CDR3 sequence reads: CAISGGNQPQHF. The CDR3 nucleotides read TGTGCCATCAGTGGGGGGAATCAGCCCCAGCATTTT.

This rearrangement joins TRBV25-1 to TRBJ2-4; maybe TRBD1 (6 bases). The V end lost 3 bases, the J end lost 6 bases, and 9 bases lay between the germline ends. Germline values: CDR1 MGHDK, CDR2 SYGVNS. The CDR3 extends over 13 amino acids. The CDR3 is CASSEAGVNIQYF. In nucleotides, the CDR3 is TGTGCCAGCAGTGAGGCAGGGGTAAACATTCAGTACTTC. The variable domain in full, completed from reference TRBV25-1 and TRBJ2-4, reads EADIYQTPRYLVIGTGKKITLECSQTMGHDKMYWYQQDPGMELHLIHYSYGVNSTEKGDLSSESTVSRIRTEHFPLTLESARPSHTSQYLCASSEAGVNIQYFGAGTRLSVL.

V is TRBV28 and J is TRBJ2-7; possible D gene TRBD2, 5 bases. The V gene lost 5 bases and the J gene lost 4 bases, with 12 bases spanning the gap. The CDR3 is 13 amino acids. In germline, CDR1 is MDHEN, CDR2 SYDVKM. The CDR3 reads CASSAPGLYEQYF. Here the CDR3 DNA reads TGTGCCAGCAGTGCACCGGGGTTATACGAGCAGTACTTC.

CDR3 sequence (DNA): TGTGCCAGCAGCTCAACCACTAACTACGAGCAGTACTTC. It is translated as CASSSTTNYEQYF. The V gene is TRBV7-9, the J gene TRBJ2-7, with no clear D. Germline CDR1 and CDR2: SEHNR and FQNEAQ (reference sequence). Trimming removed 4 bases at V and 3 bases at J, with 10 bases between. The CDR3 runs to 13 residues.

The gene calls are TRBV7-8 and TRBJ1-5, with D maybe TRBD1 (5 bases). From germline, CDR1 is SGHVS and CDR2 FQNEAQ. The CDR3 covers 17 residues. Trimming stripped 2 bases from V and 3 bases from J, with 17 bases between. As DNA, the CDR3 is TGTGCCAGCAGCTTACGGGAGGAGGGGTTTGTCAATCAGCCCCAGCATTTT. It translates to CASSLREEGFVNQPQHF.

The CDR3 loop is CASSGYYNSPLHF. The DNA of the CDR3 is TGTGCCAGCAGTGGTTACTATAATTCACCCCTCCACTTT. This rearrangement joins TRBV2 to TRBJ1-6; D gene ambiguous. Germline V CDR1 and CDR2: SNHLY, FYNNEI. V lost 4 bases and J 3 bases, leaving 4 bases between the germline ends. The CDR3 consists of 13 residues.

The chain recombines TRBV11-2 with TRBJ2-3; a possible D gene is TRBD2 (5 bases). The germline V and J ends were trimmed by 4 bases and 5 bases, with 19 bases remaining between them. Germline CDR1 SGHAT, CDR2 FQNNGV. The CDR3 is made up of 16 amino acids. CDR3 coding DNA: TGTGCCAGCAGCTCGAAAGACGGGGTATGGGGAGATACGCAGTATTTT. Its protein is CASSSKDGVWGDTQYF.

The chain has TRBV19 and TRBJ1-1; 7 nucleotides agree with TRBD1. V was clipped by 6 bases and J by 8 bases; unmatched bases: 12. The CDR3 has 14 residues. Germline V gene lookup returns CDR1 LNHDA and CDR2 SQIVND (reference sequence). This CDR3 reads CASRLNAGTAEAFF. In DNA form, the CDR3 reads TGTGCCAGTAGACTAAACGCCGGGACAGCAGAAGCTTTCTTT.

In this sample, this clone turned up once. V and J are TRBV7-8 and TRBJ2-7; 11 nucleotides line up with TRBD1. Germline CDR1 and CDR2: SGHVS and FQNEAQ. The CDR3 is made up of 16 amino acids. J lost 6 bases, V lost 3 bases, and 10 bases had no gene match. Written as DNA, the CDR3 is TGTGCCAGCAGCTTGATGACCCGGGACAGGGGGGGCGAGCAGTACTTC. It codes for CASSLMTRDRGGEQYF.

Written as DNA, the CDR3 is TGTGCCAGCAGCCATATCTACGAGCAGTACTTC. It translates to CASSHIYEQYF. V gene TRBV7-2 combines with J gene TRBJ2-7, with no clear D. Trimming cost V 5 bases and J 3 bases, with 5 bases left between them. The germline gives CDR1 SGHTA, CDR2 FQGNSA. This CDR3 has 11 amino acids.

CDR3 protein: CASSTMDRVNTEAFF. CDR3 nucleotides: TGTGCCAGTAGTACGATGGACAGGGTGAACACTGAAGCTTTCTTT. The V call is TRBV19, the J call TRBJ1-1; 8 bases align to TRBD1. V was pared by 4 bases and J by 0 bases, with 4 bases of the junction left unmatched. The CDR3 totals 15 residues. Germline lookup yields CDR1 LNHDA and CDR2 SQIVND (reference sequence).

J is TRBJ2-1 and V is TRBV10-3; perhaps TRBD2 as D (5 bases). This CDR3 region has 12 residues. Per the germline V gene, CDR1 is ENHRY and CDR2 is SYGVKD. V lost 3 bases, J lost 8 bases, and 8 bases lay in between. CDR3 nucleotides: TGTGCCATCAGTGAAAGAGCGGATGAGCAGTTCTTC. Its translation: CAISERADEQFF.

This clone was found once. V gene TRBV5-1 combines with J gene TRBJ2-1; 9 nucleotides agree with TRBD2. The CDR3 runs to 16 residues. CDR1 is SGHRS and CDR2 is YFSETQ in the germline V gene. Trimming cost V 4 bases and J 4 bases; bases outside gene matches: 9. In DNA, the CDR3 is TGCGCCAGCAGCGCCCGACTAGCGGTCCTTTACAATGAGCAGTTCTTC. It specifies CASSARLAVLYNEQFF. Looking up the rest from reference TRBV5-1 and TRBJ2-1 gives the full variable domain: KAGVTQTPRYLIKTRGQQVTLSCSPISGHRSVSWYQQTPGQGLQFLFEYFSETQRNKGNFPGRFSGRQFSNSRSEMNVSTLELGDSALYLCASSARLAVLYNEQFFGPGTRLTVL.

The CDR3 sequence is CASRSSGRVYEQYF. CDR3 sequence (DNA): TGTGCCAGCAGGTCTAGCGGGAGAGTCTACGAGCAGTACTTC. This chain links TRBV27 with TRBJ2-7; 10 bases line up with TRBD2. V gave up 6 bases and J gave up 3 bases; unmatched junction bases: 5. Per the germline V gene, CDR1 is MNHEY and CDR2 is SMNVEV (reference sequence). The CDR3 contains 14 residues.

This clone was picked up a small number of times. Other DNA sequences in the same sample also yield this CDR3. V gene TRBV29-1 combines with J gene TRBJ2-7; D is perhaps TRBD2 (6 bases). Trimming removed 4 bases from V and 5 bases from J, with 15 bases in between. Per germline, CDR1 SQVTM and CDR2 ANQGSEA. This CDR3 region has 13 residues. This chain's CDR3 is CSVGGRGSDEQYF. CDR3 DNA sequence: TGCAGCGTTGGAGGTCGGGGGAGCGACGAGCAGTACTTC.

This clone was detected only once. The chain employs TRBV7-3 and TRBJ2-3; unclear D gene. Trimming removed 4 bases from V and 0 bases from J, with 5 bases in between. Germline CDR1 SGHTA, CDR2 FQGTGA. This CDR3 comprises 13 residues. The CDR3 loop reads CASSSYSTDTQYF. CDR3 DNA sequence: TGTGCCAGCAGCTCGTATAGCACAGATACGCAGTATTTT.

CDR3 DNA: TGTGCCAGCAGCTTTCGGACTAGCGAATTCGAGCAGTACTTC. Residues: CASSFRTSEFEQYF. This chain joins TRBV5-6 and TRBJ2-7; 9 nucleotides align to TRBD2. The CDR3 spans 14 residues. J gave up 6 bases and V 2 bases, and 6 bases lay outside the gene matches. CDR1 SGHDT and CDR2 YYEEEE come from the germline V gene. Full variable domain (remainder filled in from reference TRBV5-6 and TRBJ2-7): DAGVTQSPTHLIKTRGQQVTLRCSPKSGHDTVSWYQQALGQGPQFIFQYYEEEERQRGNFPDRFSGHQFPNYSSELNVNALLLGDSALYLCASSFRTSEFEQYFGPGTRLTVT.

The chain is built from TRBV5-8 and TRBJ1-2, with D uncertain. The CDR3 contains 14 residues. Germline V gene data show CDR1 as SGHTS and CDR2 as YDEGEE. V was shortened by 0 bases and J by 5 bases, with 11 bases between the two germline ends. The CDR3 sequence: CASSLGAAKYGYTF. The CDR3 bases are TGTGCCAGCAGCTTGGGGGCGGCAAAGTATGGCTACACCTTC. The full variable domain, rest sourced from reference TRBV5-8 and TRBJ1-2, is EAGVTQSPTHLIKTRGQQATLRCSPISGHTSVYWYQQALGLGLQFLLWYDEGEERNRGNFPPRFSGRQFPNYSSELNVNALELEDSALYLCASSLGAAKYGYTFGSGTRLTVV.

The genes are TRBV30 and TRBJ1-2, with a weak D call TRBD1 (6 bases). CDR1 GTSNPN and CDR2 SVGIG come from the germline V gene (reference sequence). Trimming removed 8 bases at V and 6 bases at J, with 13 bases between. This CDR3 contains 11 residues. The CDR3 region is CARQDGDGYTF. The CDR3 DNA is TGTGCCCGACAGGACGGAGATGGCTACACCTTC.

The chain recombines TRBV7-8 with TRBJ2-1, with D unresolved. The CDR3 is 11 residues long. The V end was cut by 1 base, the J end by 7 bases, with 2 bases between. Germline V gene data show CDR1 as SGHVS and CDR2 as FQNEAQ. CDR3 region: CASSLENEQFF. CDR3 bases: TGTGCCAGCAGCTTAGAGAATGAGCAGTTCTTC. The whole variable domain, filled in from reference TRBV7-8 and TRBJ2-1, reads GAGVSQSPRYKVAKRGQDVALRCDPISGHVSLFWYQQALGQGPEFLTYFQNEAQLDKSGLPSDRFFAERPEGSVSTLKIQRTQQEDSAVYLCASSLENEQFFGPGTRLTVL.

This sequence joins TRBV4-1 and TRBJ1-5; D is possibly TRBD1 (6 bases). The germline V and J ends were trimmed by 3 bases and 0 bases, with 6 bases remaining between them. The germline CDR1 and CDR2 sequences are MGHRA and YSYEKL. The CDR3 spans 14 residues. The CDR3 sequence: CASSQDSSNQPQHF. In DNA, the CDR3 is TGCGCCAGCAGCCAGGACAGTAGCAATCAGCCCCAGCATTTT.

Written as DNA, the CDR3 is TGTGCCAGCAGTGACTCACTAGCGGGAGGAGGTACGCAGTATTTT. Protein product: CASSDSLAGGGTQYF. The chain links TRBV6-4 to TRBJ2-3, with 12 bases identical to TRBD2. The CDR3 runs 15 residues. The V gene's germline CDR1 is MRHNA and CDR2 SNTAGT. V gave up 0 bases and J gave up 8 bases; unmatched junction bases: 3.

In regard to this clone: Only one base separates this from a far larger clonotype, so it likely reflects a read error. This same CDR3 is encoded by further DNA sequences in the sample. The J gene is TRBJ1-5, the V gene TRBV27, with no clear D. The CDR3 runs to 14 residues. The V end was cut by 5 bases, the J end by 4 bases, with 12 bases between. Germline loops: CDR1 MNHEY, CDR2 SMNVEV (reference sequence). The CDR3 protein is CASSTEHSNQPQHF. The CDR3 DNA follows: TGTGCCAGCAGTACGGAGCATAGTAATCAGCCCCAGCATTTT.

This sequence joins TRBV9 and TRBJ2-7, with 9 bases that match TRBD2. V lost 0 bases and J lost 2; bases outside the gene matches: 3. CDR1 and CDR2 (germline): SGDLS, YYNGEE. This CDR3 has 15 residues. The CDR3: CASSVAPSGTYEQYF. The CDR3 DNA reads TGTGCCAGCAGCGTAGCCCCTAGCGGGACCTACGAGCAGTACTTC. Full variable domain (rest looked up from reference TRBV9 and TRBJ2-7): DSGVTQTPKHLITATGQRVTLRCSPRSGDLSVYWYQQSLDQGLQFLIQYYNGEERAKGNILERFSAQQFPDLHSELNLSSLELGDSALYFCASSVAPSGTYEQYFGPGTRLTVT.

The rearrangement uses TRBV30 and TRBJ2-3, with D unresolved. Trimming pared 3 bases from V and 1 base from J, leaving 5 bases between. CDR1 and CDR2 (germline): GTSNPN, SVGIG (reference sequence). This CDR3 comprises 12 residues. The CDR3 is CAWSPGTDTQYF. In DNA, the CDR3 is TGTGCCTGGAGCCCGGGCACAGATACGCAGTATTTT.

The V call is TRBV19, the J call TRBJ2-7; the match to TRBD2 covers 7 bases. The V gene end was trimmed by 1 base and the J gene end by 4 bases; junction bases not matched to a gene: 7. The CDR3 has 15 residues. The germline V gene has CDR1 LNHDA and CDR2 SQIVND (reference sequence). CDR3 DNA sequence: TGTGCCAGTAGTATAGCGGGAGCGGGACGGTACGAGCAGTACTTC. It translates to CASSIAGAGRYEQYF.